This TCR beta chain was captured in a study of cytomegalovirus exposure and HLA in healthy donors. Study-wide results and limits: Roughly uniform depth of sequencing across donors was assumed in presence/absence analyses. Exclusion as indistinguishable affected some V segments, including TRBV6-2 and TRBV6-3.

PCR employed 60 Vbeta and 13 Jbeta primers. The method was immunoSEQ multiplex PCR; TCRdb's version includes in-frame clones alone and lacks a portion of them. Of some 130,000 clones in the sample, around two thirds were seen once. There are a few counts of this clone. The antigen is not known. The CDR3 is 15 amino acids. CDR1 and CDR2 (germline): LGHNA, YNFKEQ. With 1 base removed from V and 7 bases from J, the gap between germline ends came to 14 bases. The clonotype was recovered from a woman aged 55-69 years in good health and CMV-seropositive. The sequencing input was PBMCs. V and J are TRBV4-2 and TRBJ2-1; weak D call: TRBD2 (5 bases). The CDR3 nucleotides are TGTGCCAGCAGCCAAGTTGGGAGCGGTCATAATGAGCAGTTCTTC. Encoded protein: CASSQVGSGHNEQFF.